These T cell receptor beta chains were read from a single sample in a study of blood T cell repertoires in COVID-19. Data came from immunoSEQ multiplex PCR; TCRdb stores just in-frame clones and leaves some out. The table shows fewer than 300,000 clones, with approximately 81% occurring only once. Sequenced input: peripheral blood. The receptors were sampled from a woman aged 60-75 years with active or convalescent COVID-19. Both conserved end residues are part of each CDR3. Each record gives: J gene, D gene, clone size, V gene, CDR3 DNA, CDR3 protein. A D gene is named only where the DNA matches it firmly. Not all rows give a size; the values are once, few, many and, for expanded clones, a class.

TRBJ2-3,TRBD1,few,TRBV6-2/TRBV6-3,TGTGCCAGCAGTCATCCTCCTGGGACAGGGCATAGCACAGATACGCAGTATTTT,CASSHPPGTGHSTDTQYF
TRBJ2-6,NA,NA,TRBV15,TGTGCCACCAGCAGAGATCCCAAGATGGGGAGGGGGACCAGCTCTGGGGCCAACGTCCTGACTTTC,CATSRDPKMGRGTSSGANVLTF
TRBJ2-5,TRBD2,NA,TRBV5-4,TGTGCCAGCAGCTTGAGTCCGGCGGGGGGGCCGGGGGAGACCCAGTACTTC,CASSLSPAGGPGETQYF
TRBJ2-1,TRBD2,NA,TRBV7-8,TGTGCCAGCAGCCATGCGGGGGGGTACAATGAGCAGTTCTTC,CASSHAGGYNEQFF
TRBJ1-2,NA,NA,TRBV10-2,TGCGCCAGCAGTGAACAGGGCGTCTATGGCTACACCTTC,CASSEQGVYGYTF
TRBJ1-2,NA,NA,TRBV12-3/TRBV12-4,TGTGCCAGCAGTTTATGGACAGACCCGGGATACACCTTC,CASSLWTDPGYTF
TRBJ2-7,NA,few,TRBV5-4,TGTGCCAGCAGCTTGGAGGGGTCCCCTTACGAGCAGTACTTC,CASSLEGSPYEQYF
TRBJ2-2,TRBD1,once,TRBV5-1,TGCGCCAGCAGCTATCCGGGACAGGGTGTCACCGGGGAGCTGTTTTTT,CASSYPGQGVTGELFF
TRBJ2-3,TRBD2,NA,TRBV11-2,TGTGCCAGCAGCTTAAGCCCTAGCGGAGATACGCAGTATTTT,CASSLSPSGDTQYF
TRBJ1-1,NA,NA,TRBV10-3,TGTGCCATCAATTGGAGGGTCAGTAGGGCTGAAGCTTTCTTT,CAINWRVSRAEAFF
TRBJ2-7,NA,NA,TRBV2,TGTGCCAGCATGAGGAGACAGAACTACGAGCAGTACTTC,CASMRRQNYEQYF
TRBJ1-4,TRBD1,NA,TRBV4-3,TGCGCCAGCAGCCAAGATGTTTTCCGGGACAGGGGTAATGAAAAACTGTTTTTT,CASSQDVFRDRGNEKLFF
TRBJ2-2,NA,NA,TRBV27,TGTGCCAGCAGTTTTGTTTGGGAGACGGCCGGGGAGCTGTTTTTT,CASSFVWETAGELFF
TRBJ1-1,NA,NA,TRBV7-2,TGTGCCAGCAGCCTGGGGGCTATGAACACTGAAGCTTTCTTT,CASSLGAMNTEAFF
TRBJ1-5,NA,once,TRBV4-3,TGCGCCAGCAGCCAAGGGACAGCCCACTCAGGCAATCAGCCCCAGCATTTT,CASSQGTAHSGNQPQHF
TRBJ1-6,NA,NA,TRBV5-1,TGCGCCAGCAGCTGGGATGGGATGGGGGCGGATTCACCCCTCCACTTT,CASSWDGMGADSPLHF
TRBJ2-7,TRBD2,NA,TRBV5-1,TGCGCCAGCAGCTTGCGGCGGGGGGCCTACGAGCAGTACTTC,CASSLRRGAYEQYF
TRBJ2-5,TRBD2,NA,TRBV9,TGTGCCAGCCGACCGGGCGGGGGAGTCCAAGAGACCCAGTACTTC,CASRPGGGVQETQYF
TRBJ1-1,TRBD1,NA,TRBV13,TGTGCCAGCAGTTTTAGACAGGGGATGAACACTGAAGCTTTCTTT,CASSFRQGMNTEAFF
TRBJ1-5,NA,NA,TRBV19,TGTGCCAGCTGTGAAGGTGGGCTTCAGCCCCAGCATTTT,CASCEGGLQPQHF
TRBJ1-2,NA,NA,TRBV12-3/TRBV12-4,TGTGCCAGCAGTAACAGGGTTCGTGGCTACACCTTC,CASSNRVRGYTF
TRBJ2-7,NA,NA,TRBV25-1,TGTGCCAGCGGCCAGACAGATACCTACGAGCAGTACTTC,CASGQTDTYEQYF
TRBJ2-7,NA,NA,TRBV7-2,TGTGCCAGCAGCTTAGACGGGACAATTGACGAGCAGTACTTC,CASSLDGTIDEQYF
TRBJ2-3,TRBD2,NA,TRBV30,TGTGCCTGGAGGACGGGACTAGCGCGTATGTCAGATACGCAGTATTTT,CAWRTGLARMSDTQYF
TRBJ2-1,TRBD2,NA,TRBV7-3,TGTGCCAGCAGCAAAACGACTAGCGGGGGGCCCAATGAGCAGTTCTTC,CASSKTTSGGPNEQFF
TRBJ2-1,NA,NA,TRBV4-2,TGTGCGTCCGAGGGATCCTACAATGAGCAGTTCTTC,CASEGSYNEQFF
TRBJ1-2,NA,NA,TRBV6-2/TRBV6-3,TGTGCCAGCAGTTACAGCGGGGGATCGGTTAATGGCTACACCTTC,CASSYSGGSVNGYTF
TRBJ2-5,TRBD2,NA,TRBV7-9,TGTGCCAGCCGGGGGGGCCGGGAGACCCAGTACTTC,CASRGGRETQYF
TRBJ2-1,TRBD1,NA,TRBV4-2,TGTGCCAGCAGCCAAGAAGGGACAGGGAGAGGGAATGAGCAGTTCTTC,CASSQEGTGRGNEQFF
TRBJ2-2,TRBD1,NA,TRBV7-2,TGTGCCAGCAGCTTAGCCCCGACAGGGGAGGAGCGAAGGACCGGGGAGCTGTTTTTT,CASSLAPTGEERRTGELFF
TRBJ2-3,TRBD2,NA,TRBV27,TGTGCCAGCAGGACGCACAGCGGGGACCTCACAGATACGCAGTATTTT,CASRTHSGDLTDTQYF
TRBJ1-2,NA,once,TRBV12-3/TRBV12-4,TGTGCCAGCAGTACCGGGGTAGCCTACACCTTC,CASSTGVAYTF
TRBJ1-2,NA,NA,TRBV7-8,TGTGCCAGCAGCCCACAGGGTTGGGGCTACACCTTC,CASSPQGWGYTF
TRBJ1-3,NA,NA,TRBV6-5,TGTGCCAGCAGACCCAGGGGCGGCACCATATATTTT,CASRPRGGTIYF
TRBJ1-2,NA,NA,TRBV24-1,TGTGCCACCAGTGCAAATGGCTACACCTTC,CATSANGYTF
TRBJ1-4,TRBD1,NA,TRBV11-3,TGTGCCAGCAGCAAGGACAGGGAAGGGTTATCGGGAAAAACTGTTTTT,CASSKDREGLSGKTVF
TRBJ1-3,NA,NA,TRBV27,TGTGCCAGCAGTTCAGGTGGTCCGGGACAAGTAAAAAACACCATATATTTT,CASSSGGPGQVKNTIYF
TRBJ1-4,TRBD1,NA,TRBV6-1,TGTGCCAGCAGTGCTTTCGTGGACAGGGTAGGGGAAAAACTGTTTTTT,CASSAFVDRVGEKLFF
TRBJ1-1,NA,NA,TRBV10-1,TGCGCCAGCAGTGAGAATGGCGGTGGAACTGAAGCTTTCTTT,CASSENGGGTEAFF
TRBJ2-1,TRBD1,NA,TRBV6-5,TGTGCCAGCAGCAAGCCGGACAGGGGGAATGAGCAGTTCTTC,CASSKPDRGNEQFF